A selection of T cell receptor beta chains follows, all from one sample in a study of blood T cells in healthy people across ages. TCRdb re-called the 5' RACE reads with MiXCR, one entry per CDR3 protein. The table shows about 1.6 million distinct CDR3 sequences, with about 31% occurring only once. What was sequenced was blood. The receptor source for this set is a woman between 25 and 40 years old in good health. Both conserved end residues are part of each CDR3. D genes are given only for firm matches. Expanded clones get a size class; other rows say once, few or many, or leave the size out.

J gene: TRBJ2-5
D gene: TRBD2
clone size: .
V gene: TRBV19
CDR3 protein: CASSMLAGGPETQYF
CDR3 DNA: TGTGCCAGTAGTATGCTAGCGGGAGGTCCGGAGACCCAGTACTTC

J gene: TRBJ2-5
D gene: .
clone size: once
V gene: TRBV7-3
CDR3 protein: CASSISRVGTQYF
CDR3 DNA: TGTGCCAGCAGCATCTCTAGGGTCGGGACCCAGTACTTC

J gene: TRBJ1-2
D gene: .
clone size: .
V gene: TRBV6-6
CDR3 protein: CAIGQTFDGYTF
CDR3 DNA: TGTGCCATCGGGCAAACCTTCGATGGCTACACCTTC

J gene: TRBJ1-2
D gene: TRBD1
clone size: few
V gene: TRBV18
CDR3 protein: CASSPLDRGGYGYTF
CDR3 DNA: TGTGCCAGCTCACCACTCGACAGGGGAGGTTATGGCTACACCTTC

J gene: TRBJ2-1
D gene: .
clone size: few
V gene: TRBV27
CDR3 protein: CASARGGPSYNEQFF
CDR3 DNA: TGTGCCAGCGCCCGGGGCGGACCCTCCTACAATGAGCAGTTCTTC

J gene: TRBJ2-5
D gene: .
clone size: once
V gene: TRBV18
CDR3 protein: CASSLGSFAETQYF
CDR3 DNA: TGTGCCAGCTCACTCGGCAGTTTTGCAGAGACCCAGTACTTC

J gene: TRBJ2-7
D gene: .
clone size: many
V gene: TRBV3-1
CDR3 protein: CASSPLGSEQYF
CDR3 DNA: TGTGCCAGCAGCCCGTTAGGAAGCGAGCAGTACTTC

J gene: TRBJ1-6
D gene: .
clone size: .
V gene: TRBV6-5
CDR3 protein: CASSYWEGNSPLHF
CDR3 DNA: TGTGCCAGCAGTTACTGGGAGGGTAATTCACCCCTCCACTTT

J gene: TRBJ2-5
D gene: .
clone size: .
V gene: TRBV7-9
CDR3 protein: CASSLKQDYLQETQYF
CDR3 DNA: TGTGCCAGCAGCTTAAAGCAGGACTACCTCCAAGAGACCCAGTACTTC

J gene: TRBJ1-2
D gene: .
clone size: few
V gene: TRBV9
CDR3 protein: CASSPGLKDGYTF
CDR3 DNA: TGTGCCAGCAGCCCAGGGCTTAAGGATGGCTACACCTTC